Below are 20 T cell receptor beta chains sequenced from a single sample in a study of post-analysis software for immune sequencing data. Findings and limits, study-wide: Patients showed TRBV5-6, TRBV5-1 and TRBV20-1 among a few TRBV segments more frequent than in controls.

Researchers reported that TCR beta cDNA libraries carried unique molecular identifiers. TCRdb independently ran MiXCR on the PCR reads; one entry per CDR3 protein. Of 700,000 to 800,000 distinct CDR3 sequences listed, just under 30% are singletons. Antigens of these TCRs are unknown. Sequencing was carried out using blood. These receptor sequences come from a girl aged 10-17 years with multiple sclerosis.

This chain links TRBV29-1 with TRBJ2-1; 10 bases are shared with TRBD1. The end of the DNA fits TRBJ2-7 better, so the J call may be wrong. CDR3 length: 13 residues. Per the germline V gene, CDR1 is SQVTM and CDR2 is ANQGSEA. The CDR3 loop is CSVRDRGLNEQYF. CDR3 nucleotides: TGCAGCGTCCGGGACAGGGGACTCAATGAGCAGTACTTC.

This clonotype appeared a few times. This chain links TRBV7-8 with TRBJ1-2; D is perhaps TRBD1 (5 bases). From germline, CDR1 is SGHVS and CDR2 FQNEAQ. The CDR3 is made up of 15 amino acids. The V end lost 5 bases, the J end lost 0 bases, and 13 bases lay between the germline ends. The CDR3 bases are TGTGCCAGCAGCCTAAGGGACGGAGCTAACTATGGCTACACCTTC. It is translated as CASSLRDGANYGYTF.

This clonotype was counted between two and nine times. J is TRBJ2-1 and V is TRBV7-8, with a possible D match to TRBD2 (6 bases). Trimming removed 3 bases from V and 5 bases from J, with 11 bases in between. Germline assignment: CDR1 SGHVS and CDR2 FQNEAQ. The CDR3 consists of 14 residues. The CDR3 DNA is TGTGCCAGCAGCTTTCGTCGGACTAACAATGAGCAGTTCTTC. As protein: CASSFRRTNNEQFF.

Many counts were recorded for this clonotype. The V gene is TRBV29-1, the J gene TRBJ2-7; 11 positions match TRBD2. V lost 6 bases to trimming and J lost 7 bases; unmatched junction nucleotides: 8. CDR1 is SQVTM, CDR2 ANQGSEA, per germline. The length of the CDR3 is 13 residues. CDR3 sequence reads: CSVVTSGRIEQYF. The CDR3, as DNA: TGCAGCGTGGTAACTAGCGGGAGAATAGAGCAGTACTTC.

The chain combines TRBV5-1 with TRBJ1-6; the D gene is possibly TRBD1 (5 bases). Trimming shortened V by 0 bases and J by 7 bases, and 11 bases separated the two germline ends. The CDR3 extends over 15 amino acids. CDR1 and CDR2 (germline): SGHRS, YFSETQ. The CDR3 DNA is TGCGCCAGCAGCTTGGCCAACAGGATGAATTCACCCCTCCACTTT. It translates to CASSLANRMNSPLHF.

The chain has TRBV20-1 and TRBJ2-5, with D perhaps TRBD2 (6 bases). From germline, CDR1 is DFQATT and CDR2 SNEGSKA (reference sequence). With 6 bases removed from V and 3 bases from J, the gap between germline ends came to 14 bases. CDR3 length: 13 amino acids. The CDR3 protein is CSASIVAEETQYF. Here the CDR3 DNA reads TGCAGTGCCTCGATCGTAGCGGAAGAGACCCAGTACTTC.

The chain employs TRBV27 and TRBJ2-2; perhaps D is TRBD1 or TRBD2 (5 bases each). Germline CDR1 reads MNHEY; CDR2 reads SMNVEV (reference sequence). Trimming removed 2 bases at V and 6 bases at J, with 10 bases between. The length of the CDR3 is 14 residues. CDR3 residues: CASSLSGGSGELFF. The CDR3 coding sequence is TGTGCCAGCAGTTTAAGTGGGGGATCCGGGGAGCTGTTTTTT.

The rearrangement links TRBV6-5 to TRBJ1-2; 7 bases are shared with TRBD1. The length of the CDR3 is 16 residues. V lost 5 bases to trimming and J lost 4 bases; unmatched junction nucleotides: 13. Germline V lookup: CDR1 MNHEY, CDR2 SVGAGI. CDR3 in amino acids: CASSRRPGQLLYGYTF. CDR3 DNA sequence: TGTGCCAGCAGTCGACGACCGGGACAGCTACTCTATGGCTACACCTTC.

The genes are TRBV5-1 and TRBJ2-2, with 9 bases identical to TRBD1. V was pared by 6 bases and J by 7 bases, with 4 bases of the junction left unmatched. The CDR3 runs 13 residues. The germline gives CDR1 SGHRS, CDR2 YFSETQ. The CDR3 region is CASIGTGNGELFF. The DNA of the CDR3 is TGCGCCAGCATCGGGACAGGGAACGGGGAGCTGTTTTTT.

This clonotype was seen at least ten times. This chain joins TRBV20-1 and TRBJ2-1; perhaps D is TRBD1 or TRBD2 (5 bases each). Germline V gene lookup returns CDR1 DFQATT and CDR2 SNEGSKA (reference sequence). The CDR3 extends over 13 amino acids. V lost 6 bases, J lost 4 bases, and 13 bases lay in between. The CDR3 spells CSAAGTTYNEQFF. In DNA form, the CDR3 reads TGCAGTGCGGCAGGGACGACATACAATGAGCAGTTCTTC.

There are a few counts of this clonotype. V usage is TRBV5-1 and J usage is TRBJ2-1; 10 nucleotides line up with TRBD2. V shed 2 bases and J 5 bases; nucleotides not matched to a gene: 7. This CDR3 has 16 residues. Germline V lookup: CDR1 SGHRS, CDR2 YFSETQ. CDR3 protein: CASSLALGLADNEQFF. Written as DNA, the CDR3 is TGCGCCAGCAGCTTAGCCCTTGGACTAGCGGACAATGAGCAGTTCTTC.

On this clonotype: The junction differs from germline at one of its ends, possibly a read error. The chain has TRBV20-1 and TRBJ1-5; D is ambiguous. Per the germline V gene, CDR1 is DFQATT and CDR2 is SNEGSKA (reference sequence). CDR3 length equals 12 residues. The CDR3 reads CGASTGSQPQHF. CDR3 DNA: TGCGGTGCCAGCACGGGAAGTCAGCCCCAGCATTTT.

J is TRBJ1-1 and V is TRBV19; D uncertain. Germline V lookup: CDR1 LNHDA, CDR2 SQIVND (reference sequence). The V end was cut by 3 bases, the J end by 8 bases, with 10 bases between. The CDR3 contains 12 residues. CDR3 region: CASSIGPAEAFF. The CDR3, as DNA: TGTGCCAGTAGTATCGGCCCGGCAGAAGCTTTCTTT.

Of note for this clonotype: A read error may explain this, as a much larger clone is one base away. The rearrangement joins TRBV29-1 to TRBJ2-1; TRBD1 aligns across 8 bases. The germline gives CDR1 SQVTM, CDR2 ANQGSEA. The J segment lost 12 bases and the V segment lost 3 bases, leaving 10 bases of the junction unmatched. The CDR3 is 13 residues long. CDR3 amino acids: CSVERTGRVGQFF. CDR3 DNA sequence: TGCAGCGTTGAGCGGACAGGGAGAGTTGGGCAGTTCTTC.

The chain is built from TRBV7-2 and TRBJ2-7, with a possible D match to TRBD1 (6 bases). The CDR3 runs to 15 residues. Germline V gene lookup returns CDR1 SGHTA and CDR2 FQGNSA. The CDR3 here is CVSSFGSDSTYEQYV. The CDR3 DNA reads TGTGTCAGCAGCTTCGGGTCGGACAGTACCTACGAGCAGTACGTC.

The chain is built from TRBV27 and TRBJ2-1; D possibly corresponds to TRBD2 (5 bases). Trimming took 7 bases from V and 2 from J, leaving 15 bases between them. The CDR3 extends over 15 amino acids. In germline, CDR1 is MNHEY, CDR2 SMNVEV (reference sequence). For the CDR3, the DNA is TGTGCCAGCAACCAGACTGGGGAGCCCTACAATGAGCAGTTCTTC. It is translated as CASNQTGEPYNEQFF.

The genes are TRBV12-3 or TRBV12-4 and TRBJ1-5; no reliable D call. The CDR3 has 13 residues. V was clipped by 2 bases and J by 8 bases, with 10 bases between them. The CDR3 DNA reads as TGTGCCAGCAGTTTAAGCGGTGGGAAGCCCCAGCATTTT. Encoded protein: CASSLSGGKPQHF.

Only a few counts were recorded for this clonotype. The genes are TRBV10-2 and TRBJ2-5; 7 bases fit TRBD1. V trimming: 10 bases; J trimming: 0 bases; junction bases outside the gene matches: 8. The germline CDR1 and CDR2 sequences are WSHSY and SAAADI. The length of the CDR3 is 14 residues. CDR3 sequence: CATTRQGNQETQYF. The CDR3 nucleotides read TGCGCCACCACCCGACAGGGAAACCAAGAGACCCAGTACTTC.

V gene TRBV3-1 combines with J gene TRBJ2-2; D not resolved. V lost 5 bases to trimming and J lost 1 base, with 5 bases between them. From germline, CDR1 is LGHDT and CDR2 YNNKEL (reference sequence). This CDR3 is built from 13 residues. The CDR3 DNA reads TGTGCCAGCAGCATACAGAACACCGGGGAGCTGTTTTTT. Protein product: CASSIQNTGELFF.

The chain combines TRBV6-1 with TRBJ2-3; possible D gene TRBD2, 6 bases. The germline V and J ends were trimmed by 8 bases and 7 bases, with 16 bases remaining between them. Germline V gene sequence: CDR1 MNHNS, CDR2 SASEGT. This CDR3 is 13 amino acids long. This CDR3 reads CASAPDYFNTQYF. CDR3 DNA sequence: TGTGCCAGCGCCCCGGACTACTTCAATACGCAGTATTTT.